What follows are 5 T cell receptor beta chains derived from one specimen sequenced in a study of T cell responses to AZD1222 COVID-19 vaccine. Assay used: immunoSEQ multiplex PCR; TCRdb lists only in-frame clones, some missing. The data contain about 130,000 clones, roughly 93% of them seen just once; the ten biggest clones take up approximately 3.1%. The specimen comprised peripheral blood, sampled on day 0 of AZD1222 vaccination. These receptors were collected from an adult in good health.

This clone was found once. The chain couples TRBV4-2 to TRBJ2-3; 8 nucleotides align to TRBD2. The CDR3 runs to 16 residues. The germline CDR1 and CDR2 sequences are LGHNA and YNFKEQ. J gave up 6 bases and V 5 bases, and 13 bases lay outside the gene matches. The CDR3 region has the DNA TGTGCCAGCAGCACGATCAATAGCGGGGAGACCGATACGCAGTATTTT. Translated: CASSTINSGETDTQYF.

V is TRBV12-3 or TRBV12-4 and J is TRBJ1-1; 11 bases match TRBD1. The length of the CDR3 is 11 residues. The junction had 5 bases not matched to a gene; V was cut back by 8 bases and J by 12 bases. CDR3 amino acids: CASLGDRGTFF. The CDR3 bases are TGTGCCAGCCTTGGGGACAGGGGGACTTTCTTT.

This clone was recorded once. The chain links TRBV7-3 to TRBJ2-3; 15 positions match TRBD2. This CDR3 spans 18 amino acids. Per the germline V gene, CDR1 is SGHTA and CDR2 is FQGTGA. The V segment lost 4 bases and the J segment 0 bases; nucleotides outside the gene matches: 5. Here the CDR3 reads CASSSGTSGRTSTDTQYF. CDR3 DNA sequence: TGTGCCAGCAGCTCCGGGACTAGCGGGAGGACTAGCACAGATACGCAGTATTTT.

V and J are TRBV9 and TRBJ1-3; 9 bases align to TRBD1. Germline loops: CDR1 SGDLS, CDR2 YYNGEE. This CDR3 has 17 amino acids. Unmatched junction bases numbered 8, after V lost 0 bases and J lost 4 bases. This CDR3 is CASSVGRQGVYGNTIYF. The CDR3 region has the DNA TGTGCCAGCAGCGTAGGGCGACAGGGGGTATACGGAAACACCATATATTTT.

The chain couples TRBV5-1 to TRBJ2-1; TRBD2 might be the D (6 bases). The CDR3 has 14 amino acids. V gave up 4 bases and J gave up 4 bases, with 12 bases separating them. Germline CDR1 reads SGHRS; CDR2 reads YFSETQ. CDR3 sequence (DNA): TGCGCCAGCAGCCTCCGGGGGTTATACAATGAGCAGTTCTTC. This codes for CASSLRGLYNEQFF.